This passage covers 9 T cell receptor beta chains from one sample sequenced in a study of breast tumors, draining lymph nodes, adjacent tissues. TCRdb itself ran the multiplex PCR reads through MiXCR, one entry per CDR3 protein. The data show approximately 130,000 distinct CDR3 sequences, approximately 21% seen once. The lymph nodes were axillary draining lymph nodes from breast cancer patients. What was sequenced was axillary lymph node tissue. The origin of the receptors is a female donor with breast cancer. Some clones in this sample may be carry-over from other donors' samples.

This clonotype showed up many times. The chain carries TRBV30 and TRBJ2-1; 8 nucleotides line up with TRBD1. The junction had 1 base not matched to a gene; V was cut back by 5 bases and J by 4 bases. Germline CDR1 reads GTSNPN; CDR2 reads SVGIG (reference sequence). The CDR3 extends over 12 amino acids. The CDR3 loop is CAWGTGYNEQFF. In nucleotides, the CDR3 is TGTGCCTGGGGGACAGGTTACAATGAGCAGTTCTTC.

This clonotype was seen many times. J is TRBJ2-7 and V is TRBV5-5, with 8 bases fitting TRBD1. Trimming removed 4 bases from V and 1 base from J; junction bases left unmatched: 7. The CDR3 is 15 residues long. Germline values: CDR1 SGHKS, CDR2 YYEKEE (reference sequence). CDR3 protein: CASSTWTGRSYEQYF. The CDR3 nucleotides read TGTGCCAGCAGCACGTGGACAGGGAGGTCCTACGAGCAGTACTTC. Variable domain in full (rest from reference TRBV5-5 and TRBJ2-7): DAGVTQSPTHLIKTRGQQVTLRCSPISGHKSVSWYQQVLGQGPQFIFQYYEKEERGRGNFPDRFSARQFPNYSSELNVNALLLGDSALYLCASSTWTGRSYEQYFGPGTRLTVT.

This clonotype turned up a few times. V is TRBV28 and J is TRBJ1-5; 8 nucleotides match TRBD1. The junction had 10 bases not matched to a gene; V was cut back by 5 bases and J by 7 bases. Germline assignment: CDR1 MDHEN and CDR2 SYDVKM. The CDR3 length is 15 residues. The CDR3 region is CASSQPDRARQPQHF. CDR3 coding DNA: TGTGCCAGCAGTCAGCCGGACAGGGCACGGCAGCCCCAGCATTTT.

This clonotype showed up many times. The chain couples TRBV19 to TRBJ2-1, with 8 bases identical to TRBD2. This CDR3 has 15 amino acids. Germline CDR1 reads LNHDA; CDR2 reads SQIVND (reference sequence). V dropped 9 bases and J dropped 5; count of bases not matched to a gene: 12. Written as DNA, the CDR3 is TGTGCCAGCCCCGGGGGGGGCCCCGGGGACAATGAGCAGTTCTTC. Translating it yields CASPGGGPGDNEQFF. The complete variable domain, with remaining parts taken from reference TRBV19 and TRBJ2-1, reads DGGITQSPKYLFRKEGQNVTLSCEQNLNHDAMYWYRQDPGQGLRLIYYSQIVNDFQKGDIAEGYSVSREKKESFPLTVTSAQKNPTAFYLCASPGGGPGDNEQFFGPGTRLTVL.

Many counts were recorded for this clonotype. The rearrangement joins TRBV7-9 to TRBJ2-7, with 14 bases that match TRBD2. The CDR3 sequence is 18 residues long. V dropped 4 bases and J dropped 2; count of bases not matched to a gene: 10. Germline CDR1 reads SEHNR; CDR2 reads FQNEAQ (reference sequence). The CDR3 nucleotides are TGTGCCAGCAGCTGGTCAGGGACTAGCGGGAGAGTCGCCTACGAGCAGTACTTC. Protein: CASSWSGTSGRVAYEQYF. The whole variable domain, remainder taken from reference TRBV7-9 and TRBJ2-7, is DTGVSQNPRHKITKRGQNVTFRCDPISEHNRLYWYRQTLGQGPEFLTYFQNEAQLEKSRLLSDRFSAERPKGSFSTLEIQRTEQGDSAMYLCASSWSGTSGRVAYEQYFGPGTRLTVT.

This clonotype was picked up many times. The CDR3 DNA is TGCGCCAGCAGCTTGCGGGGGCAGGGTCAGCCCCAGCATTTT. Its translation: CASSLRGQGQPQHF. This chain uses TRBV5-1 with TRBJ1-5, with a tentative D call TRBD1 (6 bases). The CDR3 is 14 amino acids. Trimming removed 1 base from V and 6 bases from J, with 11 bases in between. CDR1 is SGHRS and CDR2 is YFSETQ in the germline V gene.

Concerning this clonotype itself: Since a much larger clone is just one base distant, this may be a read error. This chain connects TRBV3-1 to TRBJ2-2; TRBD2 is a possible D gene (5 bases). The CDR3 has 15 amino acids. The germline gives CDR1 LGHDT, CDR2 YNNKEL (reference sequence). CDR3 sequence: CASSQADSHTGEPFF. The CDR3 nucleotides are TGTGCCAGCAGCCAAGCGGACTCCCACACCGGGGAGCCGTTTTTT.

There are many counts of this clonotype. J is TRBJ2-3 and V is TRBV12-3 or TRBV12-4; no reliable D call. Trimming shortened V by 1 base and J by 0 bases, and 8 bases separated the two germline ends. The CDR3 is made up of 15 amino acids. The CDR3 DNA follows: TGTGCCAGCAGTTTAGGTGGGGTTAGCACAGATACGCAGTATTTT. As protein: CASSLGGVSTDTQYF.

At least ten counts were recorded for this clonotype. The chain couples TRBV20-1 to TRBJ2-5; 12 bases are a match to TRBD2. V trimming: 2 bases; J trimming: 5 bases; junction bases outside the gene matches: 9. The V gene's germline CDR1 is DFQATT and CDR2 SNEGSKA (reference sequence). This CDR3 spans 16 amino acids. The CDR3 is CSARRTSGDFRETQYF. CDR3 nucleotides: TGCAGTGCTAGAAGGACTAGCGGGGACTTCCGGGAGACCCAGTACTTC.